Listed below are T cell receptor beta chains from one sample, sequenced in a study of human T cells and chemical hapten exposure. TCRdb re-derived calls from the RACE reads in MiXCR, one entry per CDR3 protein. Found here are 250,000 or so distinct CDR3 sequences, approximately 7.5% of them singletons; the top ten hold more than 0.95%. Sequenced material: whole blood, taken in connection with sensitization to the hapten diphenylcyclopropenone (DPC). These receptors all come from a man between 18 and 35 years old with alopecia areata. Some clones in this sample may be carry-over from other donors' samples. CDR3s include the opening cysteine and the closing phenylalanine or tryptophan. A D gene is named only where the DNA matches it firmly. Expanded clones get a size class; other rows say once, few or many, or leave the size out.

many | TRBJ1-1 | TRBV7-2 | TRBD1 | CASRTRTGAKNTEAFF
- | TRBJ1-6 | TRBV7-9 | - | CASSTSRENSYNSPLHF
few | TRBJ2-5 | TRBV25-1 | - | CASSPPGIEETQYF
many | TRBJ2-5 | TRBV6-2/TRBV6-3 | - | CASASPGGETQYF
- | TRBJ2-5 | TRBV7-8 | - | CASSGAAWTQYF
- | TRBJ2-5 | TRBV7-2 | - | CASSLAADQETQYF
few | TRBJ1-1 | TRBV12-3/TRBV12-4 | - | CASSLPWGARNEAFF
few | TRBJ1-4 | TRBV3-1 | - | CASSQLGRGNEKLFF
few | TRBJ1-6 | TRBV5-5 | - | CASSLGSGQRALHF
- | TRBJ2-3 | TRBV7-2 | - | CASSPDYAMVTQYF
many | TRBJ1-5 | TRBV6-1 | - | CASTFAHLGNQPQHF
few | TRBJ1-1 | TRBV5-1 | - | CASSQTGRKNTEAFF
few | TRBJ1-1 | TRBV4-3 | - | CASSQELNTEAFF
- | TRBJ2-2 | TRBV6-5 | - | CASSWTANTGELFF
- | TRBJ2-1 | TRBV11-2 | - | CASSSRDRRIDEQFF
- | TRBJ1-1 | TRBV11-1 | TRBD1 | CASSLPTGGHSEAFF
few | TRBJ2-1 | TRBV9 | - | CASSVVVGSYNEQFF
few | TRBJ2-3 | TRBV6-6 | TRBD1 | CASSSGQGADTQYF
- | TRBJ2-3 | TRBV6-1 | - | CASSEIGYADTQYF
- | TRBJ1-5 | TRBV6-2/TRBV6-3 | - | CASRIRGNQPQHF
- | TRBJ2-2 | TRBV19 | - | CASSTYSGTGELFF
many | TRBJ2-5 | TRBV7-2 | - | CASSSRGRAEVETQYF
- | TRBJ2-1 | TRBV5-6 | TRBD2 | CASSLLSGGTYEQFF
- | TRBJ2-6 | TRBV7-3 | - | CASSPTGPDSSGANVLTF
- | TRBJ2-1 | TRBV20-1 | - | CSASGRDSYNEQFF
few | TRBJ2-3 | TRBV24-1 | TRBD2 | CATSDYGRPGTDTQYF
many | TRBJ2-1 | TRBV2 | TRBD2 | CASRPAGAYNEQFF
many | TRBJ1-4 | TRBV29-1 | - | CSARPAGDEKLFF
- | TRBJ2-5 | TRBV28 | TRBD1 | CASSLGQGETQYF
- | TRBJ2-7 | TRBV9 | - | CASSVRVDNEQYF
many | TRBJ1-2 | TRBV12-3/TRBV12-4 | - | CASSLPGAIWYGYTF
- | TRBJ1-3 | TRBV5-5 | - | CASSLEPGTGNTIYF
few | TRBJ1-1 | TRBV7-9 | - | CASSLLGPYTEAFF
few | TRBJ1-1 | TRBV9 | TRBD1 | CASGMTGTNTEAFF
few | TRBJ2-1 | TRBV29-1 | TRBD2 | CSVERGGLEQFF
- | TRBJ2-7 | TRBV29-1 | - | CSVDTGSGWEQYF
- | TRBJ2-3 | TRBV29-1 | - | CSVDRTATDTQYF
- | TRBJ1-6 | TRBV12-3/TRBV12-4 | TRBD1 | CASSWDRGFNSPLHF
few | TRBJ2-7 | TRBV7-9 | - | CASSTFREQYF
many | TRBJ2-1 | TRBV11-2 | - | CASSLRDSPYNEQFF
- | TRBJ2-5 | TRBV25-1 | TRBD1 | CASSSGTGFPETQYF
- | TRBJ1-1 | TRBV6-1 | - | CASSESPDSSTEAFF
- | TRBJ1-2 | TRBV7-2 | - | CASSFERLERANYGYTF